This entry lists 19 T cell receptor beta chains sequenced from one sample in a study of shared clonotypes between healthy human individuals. Data came from immunoSEQ multiplex PCR; TCRdb stores just in-frame clones and leaves some out. The repertoire includes some 1.1 million clones, roughly 80% of them detected once, and roughly 0.83% sits in the top ten. Specimen: memory CD4+ T cells from PBMCs. The subset was: CD45RA-negative fraction. The receptors shown here come from a man aged 18 to 30 in good health. Some clones in this sample may be carry-over from other donors' samples.

The rearrangement joins TRBV5-8 to TRBJ2-5; D remains unclear. This CDR3 has 17 residues. V was clipped by 0 bases and J by 1 base, with 16 bases between them. Per germline, CDR1 SGHTS and CDR2 YDEGEE. CDR3 loop: CASSLGFTPTSQETQYF. For the CDR3, the DNA is TGTGCCAGCAGCTTGGGATTCACACCGACGTCCCAAGAGACCCAGTACTTC. Full variable domain (outside the CDR3, taken from reference TRBV5-8 and TRBJ2-5): EAGVTQSPTHLIKTRGQQATLRCSPISGHTSVYWYQQALGLGLQFLLWYDEGEERNRGNFPPRFSGRQFPNYSSELNVNALELEDSALYLCASSLGFTPTSQETQYFGPGTRLLVL.

There are many counts of this clone. This rearrangement joins TRBV6-5 to TRBJ1-6; a possible D gene is TRBD1 (5 bases). V lost 2 bases to trimming and J lost 5 bases, with 13 bases between them. CDR3 size: 16 residues. CDR1 MNHEY and CDR2 SVGAGI come from the germline V gene. The CDR3 nucleotides are TGTGCCAGCAGTTACGGGGGTGGGATCCATAATTCACCCCTCCACTTT. Its translation is CASSYGGGIHNSPLHF.

The rearrangement joins TRBV5-1 to TRBJ2-7; a possible D gene is TRBD2 (7 bases). Germline V gene sequence: CDR1 SGHRS, CDR2 YFSETQ. Trimming left V 7 bases short and J 3 bases short, with 23 bases between. This CDR3 is 16 amino acids long. In nucleotides, the CDR3 is TGCGCCAGCGGGGGGGTGGACAGCTCGGTGGGCTACGAGCAGTACTTC. Its translation: CASGGVDSSVGYEQYF. The whole variable domain, filled in from reference TRBV5-1 and TRBJ2-7, reads KAGVTQTPRYLIKTRGQQVTLSCSPISGHRSVSWYQQTPGQGLQFLFEYFSETQRNKGNFPGRFSGRQFSNSRSEMNVSTLELGDSALYLCASGGVDSSVGYEQYFGPGTRLTVT.

V gene TRBV9 combines with J gene TRBJ1-3; D unresolved. V gave up 4 bases and J gave up 0 bases, with 8 bases separating them. Germline loops: CDR1 SGDLS, CDR2 YYNGEE. The CDR3 spans 14 residues. The CDR3: CASSPGLSGNTIYF. Written as DNA, the CDR3 is TGTGCCAGCAGCCCCGGGCTCTCTGGAAACACCATATATTTT.

The V call is TRBV5-1, the J call TRBJ1-4; 7 nucleotides line up with TRBD1. Germline CDR1 is SGHRS and CDR2 is YFSETQ. The CDR3 loop spans 15 amino acids. Trimming removed 4 bases from V and 2 bases from J; junction bases left unmatched: 5. Here the CDR3 reads CASSQVGQTNEKLFF. Here the CDR3 DNA reads TGCGCCAGCAGCCAAGTGGGACAGACTAATGAAAAACTGTTTTTT.

As concerns this clone: The junction departs from germline at one end; a sequencing error may be responsible. The V call is TRBV6-1, the J call TRBJ2-5, with D tentatively TRBD2 (5 bases). The CDR3 has 14 amino acids. Per the germline V gene, CDR1 is MNHNS and CDR2 is SASEGT. CDR3 DNA sequence: TGTGCCAGTGTATGGGGAGACACCAAAGAGACTCAGTACTTC. Protein product: CASVWGDTKETQYF.

V usage is TRBV29-1 and J usage is TRBJ2-3, with TRBD1 identical over 8 bases. J gave up 2 bases and V 7 bases, and 8 bases lay outside the gene matches. The CDR3 runs 14 residues. Germline CDR1 is SQVTM and CDR2 is ANQGSEA. The chain's CDR3 is CSGAQGAVTDTQYF. The CDR3 DNA reads as TGCAGCGGGGCCCAGGGGGCTGTCACAGATACGCAGTATTTT.

The V gene is TRBV12-5, the J gene TRBJ2-1, with 7 nucleotides matching TRBD2. Per germline, CDR1 LGHNT and CDR2 FRNRAP. With V trimmed by 6 bases and J by 2 bases, 4 bases remained unmatched. The CDR3 totals 14 residues. The CDR3 DNA is TGTGCTAGTGGGGTAGCGGGTACCTACAATGAGCAGTTCTTC. The encoded protein is CASGVAGTYNEQFF.

The CDR3 sequence is CASSLKPSKLAGGYNEQFF. The CDR3 DNA is TGTGCCAGCTCACTCAAGCCCTCCAAACTAGCGGGAGGGTACAATGAGCAGTTCTTC. The V gene is TRBV18, the J gene TRBJ2-1; 13 bases are shared with TRBD2. CDR3 size: 19 residues. J gave up 4 bases and V 4 bases, and 13 bases lay outside the gene matches. Germline CDR1 KGHSH, CDR2 LQKENI.

There are a few counts of this clone. The rearrangement uses TRBV19 and TRBJ2-7; D call uncertain. Germline V lookup: CDR1 LNHDA, CDR2 SQIVND (reference sequence). This CDR3 comprises 14 residues. Trimming stripped 2 bases from V and 1 base from J, with 9 bases between. Here the CDR3 reads CASSISERSYEQYF. Here the CDR3 DNA reads TGTGCCAGTAGTATAAGTGAGAGATCCTACGAGCAGTACTTC.

V usage is TRBV7-2 and J usage is TRBJ2-7; D remains unclear. The CDR3 has 16 residues. Trimming stripped 5 bases from V and 0 bases from J, with 17 bases between. Germline CDR1 reads SGHTA; CDR2 reads FQGNSA. CDR3 sequence reads: CASSTFGGAYSYEQYF. The CDR3 DNA sequence: TGTGCCAGCAGCACCTTTGGTGGCGCCTACTCCTACGAGCAGTACTTC.

The gene calls are TRBV30 and TRBJ1-2, with TRBD1 matching over 11 bases. Germline CDR1 reads GTSNPN; CDR2 reads SVGIG (reference sequence). CDR3 length: 14 amino acids. V shed 2 bases and J 2 bases; nucleotides not matched to a gene: 1. CDR3 in amino acids: CAWSRTGGNYGYTF. CDR3 nucleotides: TGTGCCTGGAGTCGGACAGGGGGCAACTATGGCTACACCTTC.

V usage is TRBV10-3 and J usage is TRBJ1-3; D is ambiguous. CDR3 size: 16 residues. Trimming removed 2 bases from V and 4 bases from J, with 15 bases in between. The V gene's germline CDR1 is ENHRY and CDR2 SYGVKD. The CDR3 bases are TGTGCCATCAGTGAGCCAACCGGGGAGAAGGGAAACACCATATATTTT. Protein sequence: CAISEPTGEKGNTIYF.

The rearrangement uses TRBV6-6 and TRBJ2-5; D is ambiguous. V lost 7 bases and J lost 3, with 9 bases in between. Germline CDR1 MNHNY, CDR2 SVGAGI (reference sequence). The CDR3 has 12 amino acids. CDR3 nucleotides: TGTGCCAGCACTGTCTCCGAAGAGACCCAGTACTTC. This codes for CASTVSEETQYF.

The rearrangement joins TRBV7-9 to TRBJ1-2; 10 bases line up with TRBD1. The V gene end was trimmed by 10 bases and the J gene end by 4 bases; junction bases not matched to a gene: 6. The CDR3 contains 13 residues. Per the germline V gene, CDR1 is SEHNR and CDR2 is FQNEAQ (reference sequence). The CDR3 DNA sequence: TGTGCCACGACAGGGGGCGCGGGCTATGGCTACACCTTC. Translated, it gives CATTGGAGYGYTF.

This clone came up once. The rearrangement uses TRBV2 and TRBJ2-5; 10 nucleotides match TRBD2. Germline V gives CDR1 SNHLY, CDR2 FYNNEI. Trimming at V came to 7 bases and at J to 5 bases, leaving 10 bases not matched to a gene. This CDR3 contains 15 residues. CDR3 sequence (DNA): TGTGCCAGCAAGTTGACTAGCGGGTCCGGGGAGACCCAGTACTTC. Translating it yields CASKLTSGSGETQYF. The full variable domain, in which reference TRBV2 and TRBJ2-5 provide the parts outside the CDR3, is EPEVTQTPSHQVTQMGQEVILRCVPISNHLYFYWYRQILGQKVEFLVSFYNNEISEKSEIFDDQFSVERPDGSNFTLKIRSTKLEDSAMYFCASKLTSGSGETQYFGPGTRLLVL.

Points on this clone: The sample carries other DNA sequences with the same CDR3. The chain employs TRBV5-1 and TRBJ2-3; no firm D call. Germline lookup yields CDR1 SGHRS and CDR2 YFSETQ. Trimming shortened V by 4 bases and J by 5 bases, and 8 bases separated the two germline ends. This CDR3 is built from 12 residues. CDR3 coding DNA: TGCGCCAGCAGCCCCCCCGGAGATACGCAGTATTTT. Amino acid sequence: CASSPPGDTQYF.

This clone came up a few times. Germline and junction disagree at one end, which may indicate a read error. The chain has TRBV6-1 and TRBJ2-1; D ambiguous. The CDR3 totals 13 residues. Looked up from germline, CDR1 is MNHNS and CDR2 is SASEGT. Here the CDR3 reads CATSEAVENEQFF. The CDR3 DNA sequence: TGTGCCACCAGTGAAGCCGTCGAGAATGAGCAGTTCTTC.

The rearrangement joins TRBV11-2 to TRBJ2-7; D tentatively fits TRBD1 or TRBD2 (5 bases each). Germline V lookup: CDR1 SGHAT, CDR2 FQNNGV. The length of the CDR3 is 15 residues. The V end was cut by 5 bases, the J end by 0 bases, with 14 bases between. Here the CDR3 DNA reads TGTGCCAGCAGCCGCCGGGACGTCAGCTCCTACGAGCAGTACTTC. Translation gives CASSRRDVSSYEQYF.